Described below is a single TCR beta chain sequence and its context. What antigen it recognizes has not been identified. Germline and junction disagree at one end, which may indicate a read error. This sample was included in a study of cytomegalovirus exposure and HLA in healthy donors (dated by TCRdb to about 2017). Study-wide context: An earlier analysis of several hundred of the donors reported under 300 Gb of sequence data and 117 million unique TCR beta sequences obtained from about 179 million T cells. In the later analysis, no new phenotypic data were used to find candidate immune exposures; instead, reliance was placed on TCR beta sequences and their occurrence across donors. To predict cytomegalovirus infection status, the study combined high-throughput TCR immunosequencing, statistical association of individual TCRs with disease status, and machine learning. On average, 235,054 unique TCR beta nucleotide sequences were sequenced per donor among a few hundred genotyped donors of the cohort, with roughly 18% of those sequences being non-productive. Along with the roughly 610-subject first cohort, a separate validation cohort of over a hundred different subjects was used. The study aimed to test whether signatures of past pathogen exposure could be identified by cataloging public T cell receptors. Every discovery cohort repertoire had been produced on one sequencing platform. Donor age, sex, ethnicity and CMV serostatus were compiled alongside the repertoire data. A later analysis re-examined previously published TCR beta repertoires from 500 to 700 donors and added high-resolution HLA genotyping to investigate patterns of TCR occurrence. To decide whether each TCR beta V gene segment behaved as functional or pseudogenic, an earlier analysis of some 540 of the donors relied on high-throughput TCR beta sequencing. Approximately 310 gigabases of sequencing data and around 80 million unique TCR sequences made up an early release that covered 500 to 700 HLA-typed donors. In a later genetic analysis, genome-wide SNP genotypes for about 55% of the 666 donors were used, and that subset was treated as a discovery cohort. HLA typing covered class I and class II loci at four-digit resolution. The study used immunosequencing to profile the T cell repertoires of 600 to 850 subjects and linked those repertoires to cytomegalovirus serostatus. Typing coverage varied by locus: about 629-630 donors for A, B, C, DRB1 and DQB1; approximately 560 for DQA1; more than 600 for DPA1; some 470 for DPB1. Of the roughly 400 genotyped donors, 81% fell in the genetic ancestry cluster associated with self-reported Caucasian donors. Five DR-DQ haplotypes were handled as single units for association and clustering because linkage in the cohort was strong.

Counted from cysteine to phenylalanine, this CDR3 has 13 amino acids. CDR3 DNA is the only sequence kept; it has 39 bases, read in frame from the first base. The germline V gene yields MNHEY for CDR1 and SVGAGI for CDR2. The library was produced with the immunoSEQ multiplex PCR assay. For the multiplex PCR, a mixture combining 60 forward primers for TCR Vbeta segments and 13 reverse primers for TCR Jbeta segments was used. A multiplex PCR assay on genomic DNA amplified the CDR3 region of rearranged TCR beta genes. Amplified TCR beta libraries were sequenced as 87-base-pair reads on the Illumina HiSeq System. As for how the authors treated the data: Across the 670 or so repertoires, a later analysis counted 60 million to 90 million unique TCR beta chains, around 11 million of which were shared by at least two donors. Raw reads were error-corrected and collapsed into unique sequences with a nearest-neighbor algorithm that merged closely related sequences to remove PCR and sequencing errors. Alignment of CDR3 sequences to IMGT reference sequences was used to assign V, D and J gene segments. For a sequence to be retained, a match of at least six nucleotides was required to both a V gene segment and a J gene segment. A rearrangement was called productive if the CDR3 had no stop codons and remained in frame with V and J, and every other rearrangement was called non-productive. CDR3 was defined by IMGT convention, running from the second conserved V-encoded cysteine to the conserved J-encoded phenylalanine. In an earlier analysis of roughly 580 of the donors, sequences lacking an unambiguous match to a single V gene segment were excluded. An earlier analysis of a few hundred of the donors classified V segments as functional when productive rearrangements were above 56.7% and as segregating when the standard deviation between donors was above 5%. A statistical classification framework was developed to diagnose cytomegalovirus status using the catalog of TCR beta chain sequences. V and J gene assignment, in a later analysis, came from comparing TCR nucleotide sequences with IMGT/GENE-DB human TR gene sequences. In a later analysis, CDR3 sequences and most-parsimonious VDJ recombination scenarios were assigned using the TCRdist pipeline. In a later analysis, each TCR beta chain was defined by its CDR3 amino acid sequence together with its V-gene family, and reads lacking a unique V-gene family were excluded. A later analysis removed 500 to 600 highly shared, low-generation-probability nucleotide sequences to deal with suspected cross-contamination and a sequencing artifact. For each public chain, a later analysis derived a clonal expansion index from normalized ranks of inferred template counts within each repertoire. In a later analysis, generation probabilities were computed with a VDJ recombination model fitted to out-of-frame rearrangements, and the resulting probabilities were checked against IGoR. In a later analysis, hypergeometric tests were used to score TCR-TCR, TCR-HLA and TCR-CMV co-occurrence, with a repertoire-size bias correction applied to TCR pairs. In a later analysis, false discovery rates were estimated by permuting HLA or CMV assignments 20 times. In a later analysis, co-occurring TCRs were grouped using DBSCAN, and TCRdist sequence similarity was added for clustering within HLA-allele-positive subsets. Repertoires with fewer than 30,000 or more than 120,000 public chains were left out of co-occurrence clustering, as were a handful of repertoires with anomalous nucleotide sharing. Entries here come from immuneACCESS through TCRdb and include only in-frame sequences with V and J called. Some clones fail to appear in such tables; in the studies checked, an unresolved V gene covers under half of the shortfall, and the cause of the remainder is unknown. For V, J and clone size, that table is used; D and trimming come from the DNA. The sample data list around 130,000 clones, and more than 60% of these were observed just once. Of the sample, 6% to 8% falls within the top ten clones.

Results the study describes overall, beyond this receptor: A later genetic analysis reported fewer N-insertions in productive TCRs among donors in an Asian-associated ancestry cluster than the roughly 620-donor mean. At a false discovery rate of 0.05, a later analysis linked under 20,000 TCR beta sequences to specific HLA alleles. A few of the identified cytomegalovirus-associated TCR beta chains were confirmed in vitro to be specific for cytomegalovirus antigens. CMV serostatus was the only immune exposure information available for the cohort. The authors suggested that the approach could potentially be generalized to other disease states and immunological phenotypes. Roughly uniform sequencing depth across donors was assumed in presence/absence analyses, although this assumption may not hold. In a later analysis, several top co-occurrence clusters were reported to appear linked to parvovirus B19, influenza, CMV and Epstein-Barr virus. According to a later analysis, most CMV-associated TCR beta chains appeared to be HLA-restricted, and the HLA associations seemed to be driven largely by CMV exposure. In a later analysis, HLA-associated TCR beta chains showed more clonal expansion and lower generation probabilities than non-associated chains that were equally common. The cohort was sequenced for TCR beta chains only, and without alpha or paired-chain data the features that could be detected were limited. Linkage disequilibrium might explain the correlated functional status among segregating V segments, but an unknown experimental factor could not be ruled out. Broadly in line with IMGT annotations, most TCR beta V segments showed up in productive rearrangements about 87% or about 30% of the time in an earlier analysis of approximately 640 of the donors. A further reported finding was that TCR beta sequences accurately predicted the HLA-A and HLA-B alleles for most subjects in the first cohort. Assigning TCR associations to individual alleles was difficult when HLA alleles, especially DR and DQ, strongly co-occurred. Most TCR sequences were observed very rarely across donors, whereas some public TCRs were present in many individuals. Some IMGT-functional V segments, including TRBV6-2 and TRBV6-3, could not be distinguished by the 87-base-pair reads and were therefore excluded. A group of highly shared sequence variants was considered likely to be a technical artifact of the sequencing pipeline. A later analysis found that TCR association rates varied across HLA loci, with DRB1 alleles showing the most associated TCRs and HLA-C alleles the fewest. In the study, around 150 TCR beta chains were listed as associated with cytomegalovirus. An association between a missense DCLRE1C variant and V-gene and J-gene trimming of TCR beta chains was found in a later genetic analysis and replicated in an independent cohort. Roughly 17 rarely observed V segments, including chromosome 9 orphons, were excluded from the earlier analysis of about 500 of the donors because counts were too low. In both the original and validation cohorts, the classifier was reported to diagnose cytomegalovirus status with high specificity and sensitivity. Because HLA typing was unavailable for some donors at each locus, only the typed subset was used in association tests.

The cohort comprised around 690 healthy bone marrow donors. At the time of sampling, all cohort members were nominally healthy, though unrecorded immune exposures were likely present. The donor tested CMV seronegative and was one of the 352 seronegative cohort members. Every donor gave a peripheral blood sample, and the peripheral blood mononuclear cells from that sample were used for TCR beta sequencing. The Qiagen DNeasy Blood Extraction Kit was used to extract genomic DNA from the blood cell samples. The sample consisted of PBMCs. The clonotype was recovered from a woman aged 55 to 70 in good health and CMV-seronegative. The rearranged chain carries TRBV6-5 and TRBJ2-1; 10 junctional bases match TRBD1. The CDR3 here reads CASSYTPWTGGVF. The sequenced DNA: TGTGCCAGCAGTTATACCCCCTGGACAGGGGGTGTCTTC.